A selection of T cell receptor beta chains follows, all from one sample in a study of yellow fever vaccine responses in identical twins. TCRdb independently ran MiXCR on the RT-PCR reads; one entry per CDR3 protein. Among 4,000 to 5,000 distinct CDR3 sequences listed, 75% to 85% were seen once. Material: T cells from blood (PBMCs), unsorted or a sorted subset (not recorded which), obtained before or after yellow fever vaccination (not recorded which). These receptors all come from a woman between 18 and 29 years old who received the yellow fever vaccine. The CDR3 runs from the conserved cysteine through the conserved F or W. Fields, in order: J gene, D gene, CDR3 length, V gene, clone size, CDR3 DNA, CDR3 protein. The D gene is left open where the match is weak. Some rows mark clone size as missing; the rest say once, few, many or name a class of expanded clone.

>TRBJ2-2|-|16|TRBV29-1|-
TGCAGCGTTGAAGATGACGATAACCCGAACACCGGGGAGCTGTTTTTT
CSVEDDDNPNTGELFF
>TRBJ2-7|-|14|TRBV5-1|-
TGCGCCAGCAGCTTGGGGGACATAAACTACGAGCAGTACTTC
CASSLGDINYEQYF
>TRBJ1-6|TRBD1|15|TRBV20-1|few
TGCAGTGCTAGAGGAGGACAGGGGGATAATTCACCCCTCCACTTT
CSARGGQGDNSPLHF
>TRBJ1-2|-|15|TRBV19|-
TGTGCCAGTAGTATTCAGACGGATGATAACTATGGCTACACCTTC
CASSIQTDDNYGYTF
>TRBJ2-5|-|17|TRBV4-1|-
TGCGCCAGCAGCCAAGATAGTTGGTGGAACCCTGGGGAGACCCAGTACTTC
CASSQDSWWNPGETQYF
>TRBJ1-4|-|14|TRBV13|-
TGTGCCAGCAGCGGATTTATTTATCCGGAAAAACTGTTTTTT
CASSGFIYPEKLFF
>TRBJ2-1|-|12|TRBV7-2|-
TGTGCCAGCAGCTCTGGCTACAATGAGCAGTTCTTC
CASSSGYNEQFF
>TRBJ2-1|TRBD2|15|TRBV4-3|-
TGCGCCAGCAGCTTCGGACTAGCGGGAACCAATGAGCAGTTCTTC
CASSFGLAGTNEQFF
>TRBJ2-3|-|14|TRBV6-4|few
TGTGCCAGCAGTGAACAGGGCGACACAGATACGCAGTATTTT
CASSEQGDTDTQYF
>TRBJ2-1|TRBD2|15|TRBV7-9|-
TGTGCCAGCAGCCCCTTCCGGGGGGGCTTTAATGAGCAGTTCTTC
CASSPFRGGFNEQFF
>TRBJ1-6|-|12|TRBV2|few
TGTGCCAGCAGTGAAAGGGGGGGTCCCCTCCACTTT
CASSERGGPLHF
>TRBJ1-2|-|12|TRBV3-1|-
TGTGCCAGCAGCCTCAGGACGGCTGGCTACACCTTC
CASSLRTAGYTF
>TRBJ1-3|-|16|TRBV10-3|-
TGTGCCATCAGTGAGTTTCAGGGCCTCTCTGGAAACACCATATATTTT
CAISEFQGLSGNTIYF
>TRBJ2-5|TRBD1|14|TRBV18|-
TGTGCCAGCTCACCACTGGACAGGGCGGGGACCCAGTACTTC
CASSPLDRAGTQYF
>TRBJ2-1|-|17|TRBV18|-
TGTGCCAGCTCCCTAGAAGGACAGTTATTCTCCTACAATGAGCAGTTCTTC
CASSLEGQLFSYNEQFF
>TRBJ2-7|-|13|TRBV28|-
TGTGCCAGCAGCCCGCGCCGAATGAGAGAGCAGTACTTC
CASSPRRMREQYF